The 22 T cell receptor beta chains listed next were all sequenced from one sample in a study of human T cells and chemical hapten exposure. One entry per CDR3 protein results from TCRdb running MiXCR on the RACE reads. The table includes 350,000 to 450,000 distinct CDR3 sequences, roughly 5% detected once. Indicated time point: pre-sensitization, week 0. Specified treatment: therapeutic diphenylcyclopropenone sensitization with weekly scalp DPC. The sample here was whole blood, taken in connection with sensitization to the hapten diphenylcyclopropenone (DPC). Every receptor here comes from a woman in her fifties or sixties with alopecia areata. Some clones in this sample may be carry-over from other donors' samples.

Ten or more counts support this clonotype. The chain carries TRBV2 and TRBJ1-1; D possibly corresponds to TRBD1 (6 bases). Germline V CDR1 and CDR2: SNHLY, FYNNEI. The CDR3 has 14 residues. V was cut by 6 bases and J by 5 bases, with 16 bases left in between. The CDR3, as DNA: TGTGCCAGCAGGGCCCCCAGGGGTTTAACTGAAGCTTTCTTT. It yields the protein CASRAPRGLTEAFF.

This clonotype was found many times. This rearrangement joins TRBV25-1 to TRBJ2-1, with 13 bases that match TRBD2. The V gene end was trimmed by 4 bases and the J gene end by 10 bases; junction bases not matched to a gene: 4. The CDR3 length is 14 residues. Germline V gene sequence: CDR1 MGHDK, CDR2 SYGVNS. In nucleotides, the CDR3 is TGTGCCAGCAGTGGGACTAGCGGGAGTCGGGAGCAGTTCTTC. It encodes CASSGTSGSREQFF.

This clonotype was counted a few times. The chain uses TRBV30 and TRBJ1-5; D gene unclear. The CDR3 is 13 residues long. Trimming cost V 2 bases and J 4 bases, with 9 bases left between them. Looked up from germline, CDR1 is GTSNPN and CDR2 is SVGIG (reference sequence). CDR3: CAWSPGENQPQHF. CDR3 in DNA: TGTGCCTGGAGTCCAGGAGAAAATCAGCCCCAGCATTTT.

This clonotype came up many times. The chain couples TRBV6-1 to TRBJ2-2; D tentatively reads TRBD1 or TRBD2 (6 bases each). V lost 6 bases, J lost 3 bases, and 17 bases lay in between. The CDR3 consists of 16 residues. Per the germline V gene, CDR1 is MNHNS and CDR2 is SASEGT. The CDR3, as DNA: TGTGCCAGCAGCCGTGTGGTCGGGGGCGACACCGGGGAGCTGTTTTTT. It specifies CASSRVVGGDTGELFF.

This clonotype was seen only a few times. The chain is built from TRBV10-3 and TRBJ1-2; the match to TRBD1 covers 10 bases. With 3 bases clipped from V and 6 bases from J, the junction kept 7 bases outside the gene matches. This CDR3 is 15 amino acids long. Germline assignment: CDR1 ENHRY and CDR2 SYGVKD. In nucleotides, the CDR3 is TGTGCCATCAGTGACCCGACAGGGGGCATCAATGGCTACACCTTC. This codes for CAISDPTGGINGYTF.

This clonotype was seen repeatedly, ten times or more. V gene TRBV7-8 combines with J gene TRBJ2-5, with 8 bases fitting TRBD1. Germline V CDR1 and CDR2: SGHVS, FQNEAQ. Trimming removed 6 bases from V and 5 bases from J; junction bases left unmatched: 5. CDR3 length: 13 amino acids. CDR3 DNA: TGTGCCAGCAGTTCCGACAGGGGCGAGACCCAGTACTTC. Translating it yields CASSSDRGETQYF. Full variable domain (missing parts from reference TRBV7-8 and TRBJ2-5): GAGVSQSPRYKVAKRGQDVALRCDPISGHVSLFWYQQALGQGPEFLTYFQNEAQLDKSGLPSDRFFAERPEGSVSTLKIQRTQQEDSAVYLCASSSDRGETQYFGPGTRLLVL.

The V and J genes are TRBV28 and TRBJ2-1, with D perhaps matching TRBD2 (5 bases). This CDR3 has 15 amino acids. CDR1 and CDR2 from the germline V gene are MDHEN and SYDVKM. Trimming cost V 4 bases and J 3 bases, with 13 bases left between them. In nucleotides, the CDR3 is TGTGCCAGCAGTTCCGGGGATGCGCGCTACAATGAGCAGTTCTTC. Its protein is CASSSGDARYNEQFF.

The chain combines TRBV6-6 with TRBJ1-4, with TRBD1 identical over 7 bases. V shed 3 bases, J shed 8 bases, and the junction held 6 bases outside the gene matches. CDR3 length: 14 amino acids. Germline values: CDR1 MNHNY, CDR2 SVGAGI (reference sequence). The CDR3 spells CASSYQGEREKLFF. CDR3 DNA sequence: TGTGCCAGCAGTTATCAGGGGGAGCGAGAAAAACTGTTTTTT.

This clonotype was seen many times. V and J are TRBV6-1 and TRBJ1-1; TRBD1 agrees at 11 bases. In germline, CDR1 is MNHNS, CDR2 SASEGT. V dropped 6 bases and J dropped 4; count of bases not matched to a gene: 7. This CDR3 spans 15 amino acids. The chain's CDR3 is CASRPGQGARTEAFF. The CDR3 bases are TGTGCCAGCAGACCCGGACAGGGGGCTCGCACTGAAGCTTTCTTT.

The chain links TRBV29-1 to TRBJ2-1; possibly TRBD2 for D (5 bases). The CDR3 loop spans 13 amino acids. Germline lookup yields CDR1 SQVTM and CDR2 ANQGSEA. V lost 2 bases and J lost 7, with 12 bases in between. The CDR3 nucleotides read TGCAGCGTTGAAATAGCGCTTGGGAATGAGCAGTTCTTC. Residues: CSVEIALGNEQFF.

This clonotype was counted many times. The chain combines TRBV5-1 with TRBJ1-1; possibly TRBD1 for D (6 bases). Germline V lookup: CDR1 SGHRS, CDR2 YFSETQ. Trimming took 1 base from V and 6 from J, leaving 19 bases between them. This CDR3 contains 16 residues. The CDR3 DNA sequence: TGCGCCAGCAGCTTGTCGCCAGGGGTGTTCGAGTCTGAAGCTTTCTTT. Protein product: CASSLSPGVFESEAFF. Full variable domain (rest looked up from reference TRBV5-1 and TRBJ1-1): KAGVTQTPRYLIKTRGQQVTLSCSPISGHRSVSWYQQTPGQGLQFLFEYFSETQRNKGNFPGRFSGRQFSNSRSEMNVSTLELGDSALYLCASSLSPGVFESEAFFGQGTRLTVV.

This clonotype was seen many times. The V and J genes are TRBV5-4 and TRBJ2-3, with D possibly matching TRBD1 (7 bases). The CDR3 length is 14 residues. The germline V gene has CDR1 SGHNT and CDR2 YYREEE (reference sequence). Trimming stripped 2 bases from V and 2 bases from J, with 9 bases between. CDR3 bases: TGTGCCAGCAGCTTCAGGGGGGCCACAGATACGCAGTATTTT. It yields the protein CASSFRGATDTQYF.

This clonotype was found many times. The V and J genes are TRBV29-1 and TRBJ2-7; D perhaps matches TRBD1 (6 bases). Germline V gene data show CDR1 as SQVTM and CDR2 as ANQGSEA. This CDR3 spans 13 amino acids. Trimming cost V 8 bases and J 0 bases, with 14 bases left between them. This CDR3 is CSFLTGYSYEQYF. The CDR3 region has the DNA TGCAGCTTTTTGACAGGATACTCCTACGAGCAGTACTTC.

This clonotype was picked up a small number of times. The chain uses TRBV5-1 and TRBJ1-1; D may be TRBD1 (5 bases). Per the germline V gene, CDR1 is SGHRS and CDR2 is YFSETQ. CDR3 length: 13 amino acids. Trimming shortened V by 3 bases and J by 6 bases, and 12 bases separated the two germline ends. For the CDR3, the DNA is TGCGCCAGCAGCTGGGGTGTGGGACCTGAAGCTTTCTTT. This translates into CASSWGVGPEAFF.

CDR3 sequence (DNA): TGTGCCAGCAGCTTAGGCAGTCCACCCCAAGAGACCCAGTACTTC. This encodes CASSLGSPPQETQYF. The chain uses TRBV7-2 and TRBJ2-5; D not resolved. This CDR3 is built from 15 residues. V gave up 1 base and J gave up 1 base, with 10 bases separating them. Germline lookup yields CDR1 SGHTA and CDR2 FQGNSA.

This clonotype was seen ten or more times. The V call is TRBV12-3 or TRBV12-4, the J call TRBJ2-1; 7 bases are a match to TRBD2. The V and J ends lost 2 bases and 5 bases, in that order; junction bases with no gene match: 6. The CDR3 consists of 15 residues. CDR3 loop: CASSLSGTADNEQFF. CDR3 DNA sequence: TGTGCCAGCAGTTTAAGCGGGACCGCCGACAATGAGCAGTTCTTC.

In its sample, this clonotype was seen many times. The chain carries TRBV9 and TRBJ2-5, with a possible D match to TRBD2 (5 bases). Germline V gene data show CDR1 as SGDLS and CDR2 as YYNGEE. V lost 4 bases and J 5 bases, leaving 21 bases between the germline ends. The CDR3 loop spans 16 amino acids. The CDR3 reads CASSPPRNRGVETQYF. The CDR3 coding sequence is TGTGCCAGCAGCCCCCCTCGGAACCGGGGTGTGGAGACCCAGTACTTC.

The sample holds many counts of this clonotype. The chain employs TRBV18 and TRBJ2-5, with TRBD2 as a possible D gene (6 bases). V was trimmed by 4 bases and J by 4 bases, leaving 10 bases between them. This CDR3 has 13 residues. CDR1 and CDR2 (germline): KGHSH, LQKENI. The CDR3 coding sequence is TGTGCCAGCTCACAAGTGGAGGGAGAGACCCAGTACTTC. Translation: CASSQVEGETQYF.

This clonotype was found many times. The CDR3 is CASSGLRTDTQYF. In DNA, the CDR3 is TGTGCCAGCTCTGGACTTCGCACAGATACGCAGTATTTT. This chain links TRBV7-2 with TRBJ2-3; maybe TRBD2 (5 bases). V dropped 8 bases and J dropped 1 base, with 10 bases sitting between them. This CDR3 has 13 amino acids. The germline V gene encodes CDR1 SGHTA and CDR2 FQGNSA. Drawing the rest from reference TRBV7-2 and TRBJ2-3, the complete variable domain is GAGVSQSPSNKVTEKGKDVELRCDPISGHTALYWYRQSLGQGLEFLIYFQGNSAPDKSGLPSDRFSAERTGGSVSTLTIQRTQQEDSAVYLCASSGLRTDTQYFGPGTRLTVL.

The V gene is TRBV7-2, the J gene TRBJ2-3; TRBD1 or TRBD2 may be the D gene (5 bases each). Germline loops: CDR1 SGHTA, CDR2 FQGNSA. The CDR3 has 16 amino acids. V was trimmed by 4 bases and J by 7 bases, leaving 21 bases between them. CDR3 coding DNA: TGTGCCAGCAGCTCCACCCCCGGGGCCCTCACTTATACGCAGTATTTT. Protein product: CASSSTPGALTYTQYF. Supplemented by reference TRBV7-2 and TRBJ2-3, the full variable domain reads GAGVSQSPSNKVTEKGKDVELRCDPISGHTALYWYRQSLGQGLEFLIYFQGNSAPDKSGLPSDRFSAERTGGSVSTLTIQRTQQEDSAVYLCASSSTPGALTYTQYFGPGTRLTVL.

This clonotype has at least ten counts. CDR3 nucleotide sequence: TGTGCCAGCAGCTTGGCAGGGCCAGACAATAATTCACCCCTCCACTTT. Protein sequence: CASSLAGPDNNSPLHF. The chain combines TRBV7-2 with TRBJ1-6; D is possibly TRBD1 (5 bases). The ends were cut back, 3 bases at V and 5 bases at J, with 14 bases in the middle. CDR3 length: 16 residues. Germline lookup yields CDR1 SGHTA and CDR2 FQGNSA.

This clonotype has a count of ten or more. The rearrangement joins TRBV24-1 to TRBJ2-1; D not certain. The V gene lost 1 base and the J gene lost 0 bases, with 9 bases spanning the gap. Germline V gene sequence: CDR1 KGHDR, CDR2 SFDVKD. CDR3 length: 16 residues. CDR3: CATSDLGQNSYNEQFF. The CDR3 coding sequence is TGTGCCACCAGTGATTTAGGGCAGAACTCCTACAATGAGCAGTTCTTC.